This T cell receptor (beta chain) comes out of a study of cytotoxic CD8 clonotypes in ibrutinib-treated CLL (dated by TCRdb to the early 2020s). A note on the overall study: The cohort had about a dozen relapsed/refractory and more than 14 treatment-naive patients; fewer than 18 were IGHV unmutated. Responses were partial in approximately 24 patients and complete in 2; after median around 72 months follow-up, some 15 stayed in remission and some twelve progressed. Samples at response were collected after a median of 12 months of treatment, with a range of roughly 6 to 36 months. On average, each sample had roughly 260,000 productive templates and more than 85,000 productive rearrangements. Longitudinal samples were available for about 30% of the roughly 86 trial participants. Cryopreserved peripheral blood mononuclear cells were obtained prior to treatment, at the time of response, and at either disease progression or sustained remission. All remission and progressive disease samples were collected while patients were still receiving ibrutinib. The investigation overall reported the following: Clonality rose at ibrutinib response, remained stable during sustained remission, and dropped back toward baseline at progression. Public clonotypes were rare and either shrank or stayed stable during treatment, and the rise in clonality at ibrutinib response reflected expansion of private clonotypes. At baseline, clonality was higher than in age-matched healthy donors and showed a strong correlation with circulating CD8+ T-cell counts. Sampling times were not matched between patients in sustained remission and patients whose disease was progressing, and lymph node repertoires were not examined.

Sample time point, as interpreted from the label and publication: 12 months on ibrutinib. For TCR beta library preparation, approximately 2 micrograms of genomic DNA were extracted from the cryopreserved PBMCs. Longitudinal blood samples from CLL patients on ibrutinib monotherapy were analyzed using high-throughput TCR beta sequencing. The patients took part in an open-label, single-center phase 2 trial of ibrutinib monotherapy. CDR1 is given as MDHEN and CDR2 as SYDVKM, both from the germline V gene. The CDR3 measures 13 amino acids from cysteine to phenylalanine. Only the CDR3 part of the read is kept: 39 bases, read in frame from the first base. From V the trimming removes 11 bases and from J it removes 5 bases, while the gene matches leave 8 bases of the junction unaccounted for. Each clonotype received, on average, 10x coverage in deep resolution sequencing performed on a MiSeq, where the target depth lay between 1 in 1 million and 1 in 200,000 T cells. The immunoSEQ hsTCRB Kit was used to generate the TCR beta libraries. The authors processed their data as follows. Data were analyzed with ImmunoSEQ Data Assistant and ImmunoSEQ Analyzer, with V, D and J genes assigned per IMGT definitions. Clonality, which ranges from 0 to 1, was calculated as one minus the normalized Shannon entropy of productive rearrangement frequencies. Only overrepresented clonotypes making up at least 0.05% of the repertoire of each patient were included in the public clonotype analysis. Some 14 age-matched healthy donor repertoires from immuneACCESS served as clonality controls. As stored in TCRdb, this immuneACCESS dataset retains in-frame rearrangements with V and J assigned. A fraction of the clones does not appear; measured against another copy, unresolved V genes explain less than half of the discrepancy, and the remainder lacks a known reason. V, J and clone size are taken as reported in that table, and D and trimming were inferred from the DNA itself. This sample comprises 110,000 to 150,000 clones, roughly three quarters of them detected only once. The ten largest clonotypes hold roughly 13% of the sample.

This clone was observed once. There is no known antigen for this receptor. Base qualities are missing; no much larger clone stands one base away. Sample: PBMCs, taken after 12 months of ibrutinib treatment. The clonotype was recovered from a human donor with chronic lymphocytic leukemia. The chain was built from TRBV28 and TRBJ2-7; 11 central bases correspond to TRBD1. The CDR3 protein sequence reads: CAGRDRGTNEQYF. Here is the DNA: TGTGCCGGGCGGGACAGGGGGACTAACGAGCAGTACTTC.